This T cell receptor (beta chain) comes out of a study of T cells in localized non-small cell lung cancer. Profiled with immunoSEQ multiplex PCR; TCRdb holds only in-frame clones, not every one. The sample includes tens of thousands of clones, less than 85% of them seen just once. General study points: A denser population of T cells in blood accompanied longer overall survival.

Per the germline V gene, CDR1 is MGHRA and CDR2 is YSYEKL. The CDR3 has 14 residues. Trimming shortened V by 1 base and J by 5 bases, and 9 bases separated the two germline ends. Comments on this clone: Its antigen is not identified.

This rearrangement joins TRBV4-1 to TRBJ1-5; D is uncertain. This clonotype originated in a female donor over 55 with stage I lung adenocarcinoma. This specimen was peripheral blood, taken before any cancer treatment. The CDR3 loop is CASSQVNGDQPQHF. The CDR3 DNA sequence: TGCGCCAGCAGCCAAGTAAACGGGGATCAGCCCCAGCATTTT.